These 27 T cell receptor beta chains originate from one sample sequenced in a study of blood T cells in healthy people across ages. A J-beta primer mix and a sample-barcoded 5' primer were used in a second PCR of roughly 6 to 11 cycles. TCRdb independently ran MiXCR on the 5' RACE reads; one entry per CDR3 protein. The sample records around 1,000,000 distinct CDR3 sequences, about 23% being singletons. These same data were also listed under a study on T cells of mothers and their children.

Input material: blood. These receptors were taken from a girl aged 2 to 9 in good health.

The gene calls are TRBV4-3 and TRBJ1-4, with a weak D call TRBD1 (5 bases). CDR1 is LGHNA, CDR2 YSLEER, per germline. The length of the CDR3 is 15 residues. The germline V and J ends were trimmed by 1 base and 6 bases, with 12 bases remaining between them. CDR3 region: CASSQGDSADEKLFF. CDR3 sequence (DNA): TGCGCCAGCAGCCAAGGAGACAGTGCGGATGAAAAACTGTTTTTT.

The chain uses TRBV4-1 and TRBJ2-5, with 11 bases matching TRBD2. The CDR3 totals 19 residues. The germline gives CDR1 MGHRA, CDR2 YSYEKL. The V gene end was trimmed by 0 bases and the J gene end by 1 base; junction bases not matched to a gene: 10. The CDR3 protein is CASSQDPASGGPSQETQYF. The CDR3 nucleotides read TGCGCCAGCAGCCAAGATCCCGCTAGCGGGGGGCCATCCCAAGAGACCCAGTACTTC.

The sample holds a few counts of this clonotype. The chain carries TRBV20-1 and TRBJ2-1; perhaps TRBD2 as D (5 bases). The CDR3 is 12 amino acids. Germline V gives CDR1 DFQATT, CDR2 SNEGSKA (reference sequence). Trimming stripped 2 bases from V and 10 bases from J, with 12 bases between. The CDR3 DNA is TGCAGTGCTAGACCCCTAGCTCGGGAGCAGTTCTTC. Protein sequence: CSARPLAREQFF.

The J gene is TRBJ2-7, the V gene TRBV2; D uncertain. Trimming left V 8 bases short and J 2 bases short, with 13 bases between. The length of the CDR3 is 13 residues. Germline CDR1 reads SNHLY; CDR2 reads FYNNEI. The CDR3 DNA is TGTGCCAGCGGAAAAGTAGAGACCTACGAGCAGTACTTC. It yields the protein CASGKVETYEQYF.

This clonotype has just a few counts. This rearrangement joins TRBV5-1 to TRBJ2-1, with TRBD1 as a possible D gene (6 bases). Germline V CDR1 and CDR2: SGHRS, YFSETQ. V lost 4 bases and J 5 bases, leaving 16 bases between the germline ends. CDR3 length equals 15 residues. This chain's CDR3 is CASSVSDRRNNEQFF. In DNA, the CDR3 is TGCGCCAGCAGCGTCAGCGACAGGCGGAACAATGAGCAGTTCTTC.

This clonotype was counted a few times. This rearrangement joins TRBV25-1 to TRBJ1-2; D gene unclear. V gave up 3 bases and J gave up 6 bases, with 5 bases separating them. This CDR3 contains 11 residues. Germline V lookup: CDR1 MGHDK, CDR2 SYGVNS. CDR3 sequence: CASSDGDGYTF. The CDR3, as DNA: TGTGCCAGCAGTGATGGGGATGGCTACACCTTC.

The table lists this clonotype with a few counts. This rearrangement joins TRBV6-6 to TRBJ2-6; D gene uncertain. Trimming removed 2 bases at V and 0 bases at J, with 2 bases between. The CDR3 is 14 amino acids. Germline V gene sequence: CDR1 MNHNY, CDR2 SVGAGI (reference sequence). CDR3 in amino acids: CASSYVSGANVLTF. The CDR3 DNA sequence: TGTGCCAGCAGTTACGTCTCTGGGGCCAACGTCCTGACTTTC.

The sample holds a few counts of this clonotype. The gene calls are TRBV3-1 and TRBJ1-1; 10 bases agree with TRBD1. Unmatched junction bases numbered 5, after V lost 4 bases and J lost 6 bases. The CDR3 is 14 amino acids. CDR1 is LGHDT and CDR2 is YNNKEL in the germline V gene (reference sequence). The CDR3 here is CASSPRTGGSEAFF. As DNA, the CDR3 is TGTGCCAGCAGCCCACGGACAGGGGGATCTGAAGCTTTCTTT.

The table lists this clonotype with a few counts. The chain combines TRBV29-1 with TRBJ2-1; the D gene is possibly TRBD1 (6 bases). This CDR3 spans 13 amino acids. Germline CDR1 is SQVTM and CDR2 is ANQGSEA. Trimming cost V 7 bases and J 5 bases, with 15 bases left between them. In DNA, the CDR3 is TGCAGCGACCCTGGGGGCCCTAACAATGAGCAGTTCTTC. Translating it yields CSDPGGPNNEQFF.

The CDR3, as DNA: TGCAGTGCTTACCGGGTTAACACCGGGGAGCTGTTTTTT. Translation gives CSAYRVNTGELFF. This chain joins TRBV20-1 and TRBJ2-2; D is unclear. Germline V CDR1 and CDR2: DFQATT, SNEGSKA (reference sequence). This CDR3 is 13 amino acids long. Between the trimmed V and J ends, which lost 5 bases and 2 bases, there was a span of 9 bases.

There are a few counts of this clonotype. The rearrangement joins TRBV4-3 to TRBJ2-5; possibly TRBD1 or TRBD2 for D (6 bases each). The better agreement between TRBJ2-7 and the DNA end casts doubt on the J call. The germline gives CDR1 LGHNA, CDR2 YSLEER. The CDR3 totals 14 residues. The CDR3 region is CASSERRGAYEQYF. The CDR3 nucleotides read TGCGCCAGCAGCGAAAGAAGGGGGGCCTACGAGCAGTACTTC.

CDR3 sequence reads: CASSPPTTGNTIYF. CDR3 coding DNA: TGTGCCAGCAGCCCCCCAACCACTGGAAACACCATATATTTT. V and J are TRBV9 and TRBJ1-3; D is unresolved. The CDR3 has 14 amino acids. V lost 4 bases and J lost 2, with 10 bases in between. Germline V gene data show CDR1 as SGDLS and CDR2 as YYNGEE. Full variable domain (outside the CDR3, taken from reference TRBV9 and TRBJ1-3): DSGVTQTPKHLITATGQRVTLRCSPRSGDLSVYWYQQSLDQGLQFLIQYYNGEERAKGNILERFSAQQFPDLHSELNLSSLELGDSALYFCASSPPTTGNTIYFGEGSWLTVV.

This clonotype appeared a few times. The V gene is TRBV3-1, the J gene TRBJ2-2, with D perhaps TRBD2 (5 bases). CDR1 and CDR2 from the germline V gene are LGHDT and YNNKEL (reference sequence). Trimming shortened V by 4 bases and J by 5 bases, and 8 bases separated the two germline ends. The CDR3 runs 13 residues. CDR3 sequence: CASSPRETGELFF. The CDR3 DNA follows: TGTGCCAGCAGCCCTAGGGAGACCGGGGAGCTGTTTTTT. Variable domain in full (rest from reference TRBV3-1 and TRBJ2-2): DTAVSQTPKYLVTQMGNDKSIKCEQNLGHDTMYWYKQDSKKFLKIMFSYNNKELIINETVPNRFSPKSPDKAHLNLHINSLELGDSAVYFCASSPRETGELFFGEGSRLTVL.

This clonotype was seen ten or more times. The chain combines TRBV28 with TRBJ2-3, with 7 positions matching TRBD2. Trimming cost V 4 bases and J 2 bases; bases outside gene matches: 3. Germline CDR1 and CDR2: MDHEN and SYDVKM. The CDR3 is 14 residues long. The CDR3: CASSSGRTTDTQYF. The CDR3 nucleotides read TGTGCCAGCAGTTCCGGGAGGACCACAGATACGCAGTATTTT.

CDR3 region: CASSLAPGQSHSGNTIYF. The CDR3, as DNA: TGTGCCAGCAGCTTAGCGCCGGGACAATCACACTCTGGAAACACCATATATTTT. The rearrangement links TRBV7-8 to TRBJ1-3, with TRBD1 as a possible D gene (6 bases). Trimming left V 0 bases short and J 0 bases short, with 15 bases between. This CDR3 spans 18 amino acids. Germline V gene data show CDR1 as SGHVS and CDR2 as FQNEAQ. Drawing the rest from reference TRBV7-8 and TRBJ1-3, the complete variable domain is GAGVSQSPRYKVAKRGQDVALRCDPISGHVSLFWYQQALGQGPEFLTYFQNEAQLDKSGLPSDRFFAERPEGSVSTLKIQRTQQEDSAVYLCASSLAPGQSHSGNTIYFGEGSWLTVV.

The chain combines TRBV3-1 with TRBJ1-4, with D perhaps matching TRBD1 (5 bases). The CDR3 sequence is 16 residues long. Deletions cut 4 bases from V and 7 bases from J, with 19 bases between. CDR1 is LGHDT and CDR2 is YNNKEL in the germline V gene (reference sequence). In DNA form, the CDR3 reads TGTGCCAGCAGCCGGAAGACGGGGCGTTCGGTTGAAAAACTGTTTTTT. Translating it yields CASSRKTGRSVEKLFF.

Only a few counts were recorded for this clonotype. The chain carries TRBV3-1 and TRBJ1-2; TRBD1 matches 7 bases. J lost 4 bases, V lost 4 bases, and 6 bases had no gene match. CDR1 is LGHDT and CDR2 is YNNKEL in the germline V gene (reference sequence). This CDR3 spans 14 amino acids. The CDR3 coding sequence is TGTGCCAGCAGCCGAGACAGGGACCCCTATGGCTACACCTTC. Residues: CASSRDRDPYGYTF. Full variable domain (outside the CDR3, taken from reference TRBV3-1 and TRBJ1-2): DTAVSQTPKYLVTQMGNDKSIKCEQNLGHDTMYWYKQDSKKFLKIMFSYNNKELIINETVPNRFSPKSPDKAHLNLHINSLELGDSAVYFCASSRDRDPYGYTFGSGTRLTVV.

The gene calls are TRBV4-2 and TRBJ1-1, with D possibly being TRBD1 (5 bases). The length of the CDR3 is 16 residues. Trimming stripped 4 bases from V and 0 bases from J, with 15 bases between. Germline lookup yields CDR1 LGHNA and CDR2 YNFKEQ. As DNA, the CDR3 is TGTGCCAGCAGCCCCCCCGTGTGGGGGTTGAACACTGAAGCTTTCTTT. Translating it yields CASSPPVWGLNTEAFF.

A single count supports this clonotype. V usage is TRBV5-1 and J usage is TRBJ2-3; D call uncertain. CDR3 length: 11 amino acids. The germline CDR1 and CDR2 sequences are SGHRS and YFSETQ. Trimming cost V 6 bases and J 5 bases, with 7 bases left between them. CDR3: CASKSRDTQYF. The CDR3 DNA reads TGCGCCAGCAAAAGTCGAGATACGCAGTATTTT.

This clonotype has more than one count but fewer than ten. The chain employs TRBV4-3 and TRBJ2-7; 11 nucleotides line up with TRBD1. The CDR3 loop spans 17 amino acids. V dropped 0 bases and J dropped 3; count of bases not matched to a gene: 7. Germline lookup yields CDR1 LGHNA and CDR2 YSLEER. The CDR3 DNA reads as TGCGCCAGCAGCCAAGAAGAGGTGGGGACAGGGGGCTACGAGCAGTACTTC. It codes for CASSQEEVGTGGYEQYF.

This clonotype was counted only a few times. The chain has TRBV5-5 and TRBJ2-7; D is ambiguous. Germline CDR1 SGHKS, CDR2 YYEKEE (reference sequence). V gave up 0 bases and J gave up 0 bases, with 10 bases separating them. The CDR3 is made up of 15 amino acids. In nucleotides, the CDR3 is TGTGCCAGCAGCTTGGTCGGCACCACCTCCTACGAGCAGTACTTC. It translates to CASSLVGTTSYEQYF. The complete variable domain, with remaining parts taken from reference TRBV5-5 and TRBJ2-7, reads DAGVTQSPTHLIKTRGQQVTLRCSPISGHKSVSWYQQVLGQGPQFIFQYYEKEERGRGNFPDRFSARQFPNYSSELNVNALLLGDSALYLCASSLVGTTSYEQYFGPGTRLTVT.

This clonotype appeared a few times. The V gene is TRBV29-1, the J gene TRBJ2-1, with no clear D. Trimming pared 5 bases from V and 6 bases from J, leaving 8 bases between. CDR1 SQVTM and CDR2 ANQGSEA come from the germline V gene. The CDR3 is 11 residues long. In DNA, the CDR3 is TGCAGCGTTACAAGGGTCAATGAGCAGTTCTTC. This translates into CSVTRVNEQFF.

Only a few counts were recorded for this clonotype. The chain joins TRBV28 to TRBJ1-2, with TRBD1 matching over 8 bases. V dropped 6 bases and J dropped 6; count of bases not matched to a gene: 15. The CDR3 length is 16 residues. Germline-derived CDR1 and CDR2 are MDHEN and SYDVKM. CDR3 bases: TGTGCCAGCAGCCCTGGTCCCTCCGCGACAGGGGATGGCTACACCTTC. Its translation is CASSPGPSATGDGYTF.

This clonotype has just one count. V usage is TRBV3-1 and J usage is TRBJ2-3; maybe TRBD2 (6 bases). This CDR3 comprises 15 residues. The V end lost 5 bases, the J end lost 0 bases, and 12 bases lay between the germline ends. The V gene's germline CDR1 is LGHDT and CDR2 YNNKEL (reference sequence). In nucleotides, the CDR3 is TGTGCCAGCAGCTTCCGCGGGGCCAGCACAGATACGCAGTATTTT. Translated, it gives CASSFRGASTDTQYF.

V gene TRBV5-1 combines with J gene TRBJ2-5; 9 nucleotides align to TRBD1. V was clipped by 4 bases and J by 3 bases; unmatched bases: 7. The germline CDR1 and CDR2 sequences are SGHRS and YFSETQ. This CDR3 spans 15 amino acids. This chain's CDR3 is CASSGSGTGKETQYF. DNA of the CDR3: TGCGCCAGCAGCGGATCCGGGACAGGGAAAGAGACCCAGTACTTC.

DNA for the CDR3: TGCGCCAGCAGCTTGACACCGACAGAAGTGGAAAAACTGTTTTTT. Its translation is CASSLTPTEVEKLFF. The V call is TRBV5-1, the J call TRBJ1-4; D might be TRBD1 (5 bases). The CDR3 covers 15 residues. Trimming removed 1 base from V and 8 bases from J, with 15 bases in between. Germline CDR1 SGHRS, CDR2 YFSETQ.

This clonotype showed up just a few times. The chain has TRBV20-1 and TRBJ2-1; D gene uncertain. Germline V gives CDR1 DFQATT, CDR2 SNEGSKA (reference sequence). The CDR3 spans 13 residues. Trimming took off 3 bases at V and 0 bases at J, with 6 bases between the two ends. The CDR3 region has the DNA TGCAGTGCTAGGACTGTCTCCTACAATGAGCAGTTCTTC. Translation gives CSARTVSYNEQFF.